These 5 T cell receptor beta chains came from one sample sequenced in a study of T-cell reconstitution after alpha-beta-depleted transplantation in children. TCRbeta library construction was performed incorporating unique molecular identifiers. TCRdb re-called the PCR reads through MiXCR, storing one row per CDR3 protein. The sample records around 380,000 distinct CDR3 sequences, approximately 10% being singletons. The sample was PBMCs from the stem cell graft donor, taken from the stem cell graft. These receptors were obtained from a human donor who donated a stem cell graft to a child with acute myeloid leukemia.

This clonotype turned up a few times. The chain has TRBV11-1 and TRBJ2-2, with D perhaps being TRBD1 or TRBD2 (5 bases each). This CDR3 has 17 residues. Looked up from germline, CDR1 is SGHAT and CDR2 is FQDESV (reference sequence). V gave up 4 bases and J gave up 0 bases, with 15 bases separating them. This CDR3 is CASSWGPGSPNTGELFF. The CDR3 coding sequence is TGTGCCAGCAGCTGGGGACCGGGCTCTCCGAACACCGGGGAGCTGTTTTTT.

This clonotype occurred many times. This chain joins TRBV4-3 and TRBJ2-7; the match to TRBD2 covers 8 bases. The CDR3 is 16 residues long. Looked up from germline, CDR1 is LGHNA and CDR2 is YSLEER. V was clipped by 0 bases and J by 3 bases; unmatched bases: 7. The CDR3 DNA sequence: TGCGCCAGCAGCCAAGATCTGAGCGGGGGTTTCTACGAGCAGTACTTC. Protein product: CASSQDLSGGFYEQYF.

This clonotype was seen more than once but under ten times. The V call is TRBV20-1, the J call TRBJ2-5; TRBD2 matches at 7 bases. The germline gives CDR1 DFQATT, CDR2 SNEGSKA (reference sequence). CDR3 length equals 15 residues. The V segment lost 5 bases and the J segment 2 bases; nucleotides outside the gene matches: 11. The CDR3 DNA reads TGCAGTGCTCTTATAGGACTAGGCTTTCAAGAGACCCAGTACTTC. Translated: CSALIGLGFQETQYF.

Ten or more counts support this clonotype. CDR3 in DNA: TGCAGCGCTGACCCGCTGGGGCAGGGGGACGAGAGCTCCTACAATGAGCAGTTCTTC. Translation: CSADPLGQGDESSYNEQFF. The gene calls are TRBV29-1 and TRBJ2-1; TRBD1 agrees at 7 bases. Germline V gives CDR1 SQVTM, CDR2 ANQGSEA. V lost 7 bases and J lost 0; bases outside the gene matches: 21. This CDR3 has 19 residues.

The table lists this clonotype with a few counts. The rearrangement joins TRBV25-1 to TRBJ2-7, with 9 bases identical to TRBD2. Germline CDR1 MGHDK, CDR2 SYGVNS. This CDR3 contains 18 residues. The V and J ends lost 4 bases and 1 base, in that order; junction bases with no gene match: 14. The CDR3 bases are TGTGCCAGCAGTGGAACCCATATCGGACTAGCGACTTCCTACGAGCAGTACTTC. It specifies CASSGTHIGLATSYEQYF.